The clone carrying this T cell receptor beta chain was seen just once. Its specificity is unknown. This sample was included in a study of PD-L1 blockade in urothelial cancer. On the study more broadly: Males with bladder-origin urothelial cancer constituted about 90% of the 29 patients. Blood analysis was done at 3 weeks (second dose) and 6 weeks after treatment began. Patients had been given 0 to 3 earlier chemotherapy regimens. Study-wide results and caveats: Better survival was predicted when blood TCR clonality before treatment fell below the median.

Regarding time point: peripheral blood 6 weeks after treatment start. Germline V gene data show CDR1 as MNHNS and CDR2 as SASEGT. V lost 3 bases and J 5 bases, leaving 13 bases between the germline ends. The CDR3 has 14 residues. Repertoires were generated with immunoSEQ multiplex PCR, while TCRdb's copy carries only in-frame clones and drops some. Of around 41,000 clones in the sample, about four fifths were seen once. Source: PBMCs, taken around atezolizumab (anti-PD-L1) treatment. The rearrangement uses TRBV6-1 and TRBJ1-1; the D is unclear. This TCR derives from a man aged 55 to 70 with urothelial cancer. CDR3 sequence (DNA): TGTGCCAGCAGTGATCAAACAGTACAGACTGAAGCTTTCTTT. This codes for CASSDQTVQTEAFF.